Listed below are T cell receptor beta chains from one sample, sequenced in a study of sequential checkpoint blockade in melanoma. TCRdb's copy holds only in-frame clones and misses some; the assay was immunoSEQ multiplex PCR. This sample carries 2,500 or so clones, 20% to 25% of them seen once, and the ten largest clones take more than 20%. Here the sequenced sample was tumor tissue (inferred from file names), taken from a patient given nivolumab and ipilimumab in sequence. These receptors came from a human donor with melanoma. Each CDR3 is given without its conserved first and last residue.

V: TRBV11-3
CDR3: ASSRPTGGRNSPLH

V: TRBV28
CDR3: ASSGIGQGASTDTQY

V: TRBV11-3
CDR3: ASSLGQLNTEAF

V: TRBV28
CDR3: ASSFFRGSGYT

V: TRBV5-1
CDR3: ASRLGSGANVLT

V: TRBV28
CDR3: ASSPTRTGPRGANVLT

V: TRBV11-3
CDR3: ASSLLAGATYEQY

V: TRBV11-3
CDR3: ASSLFGRGSNVLT

V: TRBV25-1
CDR3: ASKQGGSYEQY

V: TRBV10-2
CDR3: ASLLAGGPRDTQY

V: TRBV28
CDR3: ASSLWSGTGNAYEQY

V: TRBV11-3
CDR3: ASSRDWGAYNEQF

V: TRBV11-3
CDR3: ASSLTSGTASYEQY

V: TRBV11-3
CDR3: ASSTIAGGLGEQY

V: TRBV29-1
CDR3: SAPGASYNEQF

V: TRBV18
CDR3: ASSGGWQETQY

V: TRBV28
CDR3: ASSLGRDKPYEQY

V: TRBV6-8
CDR3: ASSESRGLYNEQF

V: TRBV19
CDR3: ASSIQGTNTIY

V: TRBV6-8
CDR3: AINADRGTEAF

V: TRBV9
CDR3: ASSVEGVPTYNEQF

V: TRBV28
CDR3: ASSLAGAAYEQY

V: TRBV11-3
CDR3: ASSLRGGGNQPQH

V: TRBV9
CDR3: ASSVDRANEQF

V: TRBV29-1
CDR3: SVEDRGTQNTEAF

V: TRBV6-8
CDR3: ASRVKEYSNQPQH

V: TRBV11-3
CDR3: ASSLTESGANVLT

V: TRBV11-3
CDR3: ASSPGRSSYNEQF

V: TRBV14
CDR3: ASSQVEIGATEAF

V: TRBV28
CDR3: ASTVGGGGTDTQY

V: TRBV9
CDR3: ASSVEASVYTDTQY

V: TRBV6-8
CDR3: ASRRTRGDYGYT

V: TRBV11-3
CDR3: ASSLTGGSPSTDTQY

V: TRBV4-1
CDR3: ASSQGQNTGELF

V: TRBV19
CDR3: ASSTGTGSGYT

V: TRBV9
CDR3: ASSLTGDGNYGYT

V: TRBV11-3
CDR3: ASSLGGTSRNYNEQF

V: TRBV19
CDR3: ASSSSPDSNQPQH